This TCR beta chain was sequenced for a study of blood T cell repertoires in COVID-19. Study at large: Collection of acute and convalescent COVID-19 samples took place in the United States, Italy and Spain. PBMCs, B-cell-depleted T cells, or T cells were the source of the cDNA or gDNA that made up the material.

Germline CDR1 and CDR2: MDHEN and SYDVKM. The CDR3 loop spans 12 amino acids. V was pared by 7 bases and J by 15 bases, with 12 bases of the junction left unmatched. How the authors handled the data: Cell counts per sample came from amplifying reference gene primers. Assay: immunoSEQ multiplex PCR; the TCRdb copy retains only in-frame clones and omits some. V and J calls and clone size follow that table, whereas D and trimming were derived from the DNA. The table includes more than 55,000 clones, 60% to 80% detected once. This clone was seen only a few times. Sequences were obtained from peripheral blood. The sequence was obtained from a man older than 75 with active or convalescent COVID-19. V usage is TRBV28 and J usage is TRBJ2-1; 7 positions match TRBD2. The CDR3 sequence: CASTSGTTAWFF. In DNA form, the CDR3 reads TGTGCCAGCACCTCTGGGACTACAGCTTGGTTCTTC.